This T cell receptor (beta chain) was identified in a study of OX40 agonist ivuxolimab in advanced cancers. About the research overall: Dose-escalation cases comprised hepatocellular carcinoma, melanoma, renal cell or head and neck cancer. Therapy given before enrollment (anti-PD-1, anti-PD-L1 or anti-CTLA-4) was allowed, and 40% had some.

Per the germline V gene, CDR1 is SGHAT and CDR2 is FQNNGV. This CDR3 is 19 amino acids long. The V segment lost 0 bases and the J segment 7 bases; nucleotides outside the gene matches: 13. Method: immunoSEQ multiplex PCR; TCRdb's copy keeps in-frame clones and lacks some. The top ten clones hold more than 1.5% of a sample with about 76,000 clones, around four fifths of them seen once. The V gene is TRBV11-2, the J gene TRBJ2-1; 12 bases are shared with TRBD2. The receptor's source is an adult with an advanced solid tumor such as melanoma, head and neck, liver or kidney cancer. The material sequenced was CD4+ or CD8+ T cells sorted from blood, taken in a trial of the OX40 agonist ivuxolimab. The DNA of the CDR3 is TGTGCCAGCAGCTTAGAACGATCGCCTAGCGGGAGGGGGGGGAATGAGCAGTTCTTC. Protein: CASSLERSPSGRGGNEQFF.